This paragraph reports one T cell receptor beta chain. Only in-frame clones appear in the TCRdb table, and some are missing; sequencing was by immunoSEQ multiplex PCR. There are about 260,000 clones in the sample; 80% to 95% occur only once, and less than 3.5% lies in the top ten. This specimen comes from a study of blood T cell repertoires in COVID-19. Looking at the study overall: PBMCs, B-cell-depleted T cells, or T cells were the source of the cDNA or gDNA that made up the material.

Recruits, aged about 18 to 90 years, lived in 25 or so US areas. Grouping used clinical history reported by participants in a survey and questionnaire. The sample taken for sequencing was PBMCs or T cells enriched from blood (not recorded which). The source is a man aged 35-49 years who had been exposed to COVID-19.

The CDR3 spells CATSRDPSGFYNEQFF. The CDR3 DNA reads as TGTGCCACCAGCAGAGATCCTAGCGGATTTTACAATGAGCAGTTCTTC. The chain couples TRBV15 to TRBJ2-1; TRBD2 matches 7 bases. The length of the CDR3 is 16 residues. J lost 4 bases, V lost 0 bases, and 6 bases had no gene match. Per the germline V gene, CDR1 is LNHNV and CDR2 is YYDKDF (reference sequence).